This TCR beta chain was obtained from a study of T cells in Graves' hyperthyroidism and ophthalmopathy. The study's findings and limits: Most thyroid clonotypes expanded above 0.001 were also detected in blood.

V lost 1 base to trimming and J lost 4 bases, with 4 bases between them. The CDR3 is made up of 12 amino acids. Germline lookup yields CDR1 SEHNR and CDR2 FQNEAQ (reference sequence). Each diagnosis drew on symptoms, thyroxine, TRAb, thyroid ultrasound and orbital computed tomography findings. This clonotype appeared many times. What it recognizes is unknown. RNA transcripts gave rise to amplified TCR beta CDR3 regions. First-round RT-PCR of the TCR CDR3 relied on the HTBI primer set. MiXCR, run by TCRdb on the multiplex PCR reads, gives a single entry per CDR3 protein. This table has 500,000 to 650,000 distinct CDR3 sequences, 17% appearing once.

The chain carries TRBV7-9 and TRBJ1-2; D remains unclear. The TCR originated in a woman aged 18-30 years with Graves' ophthalmopathy. The sequenced material came from blood. CDR3 amino acids: CASSLDGYGYTF. For the CDR3, the DNA is TGTGCCAGCAGCTTAGACGGCTATGGCTACACCTTC.